This T cell receptor (beta chain) was captured in a study of shared clonotypes between healthy human individuals (TCRdb year 2020). For context, the study as a whole: A couple of women and three men aged 18 to 49 years were included in the cohort. For each donor, CD4 naive and CD4 memory were each given three plates, CD8 naive was given two plates, and CD8 memory was given one plate. Between about 0.85 and 10 billion PBMCs per donor were obtained by leukapheresis. To increase sequencing depth and limit assay-specific biases, different laboratories used diverse techniques to prepare libraries and sequence TCR repertoires. To estimate repertoire size and how much clonotype sharing occurs between individuals, the study deeply sequenced the blood TCR repertoires of several healthy adults. Study-level results and caveats: Pairwise subsampling indicated that sequencing depth was expected to affect the degree of clonotype sharing among donors. Sampling was restricted to blood, and TCR repertoires in tissues likely differ from the TCR repertoires found in blood. Naive subsets generally had larger estimated clonotype richness than memory subsets. Clonotypes shared by all four sorted-subset donors showed higher generation probabilities than non-shared clonotypes. Because the study included a small number of donors, the genetic and exposure-history diversity represented was limited. Sharing across a few donors was observed for around 5% of naive CD4, under 4% of naive CD8, about 2.3% of memory CD4, and about 0.38% of memory CD8 clonotypes. Rarefaction of sorted-subset datasets indicated incomplete sequencing despite the large sequencing depth.

Of note for this clone: Its antigen has not been determined. The sample holds no much larger clone one base away, and base qualities are not on file.

Using the deep immunoSEQ assay, TCR CDR3 regions were amplified from genomic DNA by multiplex PCR. Extracted genomic DNA from each cell subset was distributed evenly across all wells of several immunoSEQ 96-well plates, and each plate was treated as a replicate. For sorted subsets, roughly 190 ng of genomic DNA, equivalent to roughly 33,000 T cell genomes, went into each replicate PCR. Purified libraries were measured with a Qubit 3.0 fluorometer, size-checked on a Bioanalyzer 2100, and measured again with the KAPA Library Quantification kit. A separate single-read 150-cycle Illumina NextSeq 550 flow cell was used to sequence each immunoSEQ 96-well plate. The study's own analysis went as follows. Because the immunoSEQ output included only junctional sequences and no quality scores, the filtering could not be the same as the filtering used for full-length reads. To assign V/J genes and CDR3, sequences were annotated using PyIR, a Python wrapper for IgBLAST v1.9, with IMGT germline references. Reads were removed for weak V/J assignments (E-value above 1e-6), missing CDR3, stop codons, out-of-frame junctions, or ambiguous translated residues. A V3J clonotype was defined by an identical inferred V gene, J gene, and CDR3 amino acid sequence. Percentage overlap between repertoires was calculated by dividing the number of shared unique clonotypes by the size of the smaller repertoire. RTK rarefaction, the Chao1 estimator, and Recon v2.1 estimates of unobserved clonotypes were used to assess repertoire richness. Generation probabilities for all TCRbeta clonotypes obtained by the gDNA method from a handful of donors were computed using OLGA. This is the immuneACCESS table as TCRdb keeps it, with only in-frame sequences that have V and J called. A part of the clones is gone; compared with another copy, unresolved V genes explain less than half, and the rest is unexplained. The DNA gave D and trimming, while V, J and clone size come from that table. The sample data list roughly 400,000 clones, and about 96% of these were observed just once. Around 0.3% of the sample goes to the ten largest clones.

The donors were healthy, HIV-negative adults who had no recently reported acute infections or vaccinations. All donors were Caucasian adults living in Nashville, Tennessee, USA. CD8 memory samples combined magnetically selected CD45RO+ cells with CCR7-negative CD45RA+ effector memory (TemRA) cells. Blood was collected by leukapheresis, and PBMCs were isolated by Ficoll-Histopaque density gradient centrifugation and then cryopreserved in liquid nitrogen vapor phase. Purity and quantity of every magnetically sorted T cell population were checked by analytical flow cytometry. Each sorted fraction had its genomic DNA isolated and then quantified by UV absorbance on a Nanodrop 2000c. Including the terminal cysteine and phenylalanine, the CDR3 comprises 13 residues. Only the CDR3 portion is preserved as DNA: 39 bases, with reading frame beginning at the first base. Between the V and J ends, shortened by 0 bases and 0 bases respectively, the junction contains 3 bases. In the germline V gene (reference sequence), CDR1 corresponds to LNHNV and CDR2 to YYDKDF.

The clonotype comes from a man aged 25-45 years in good health. The chain joins TRBV15 to TRBJ2-7, with no confident D gene call. Input material: memory CD8+ T cells sorted from blood. Taken with the paper, the label for cell subset or site translates to: CD45RO+ cells pooled with CCR7-negative TemRA cells. The CDR3 protein is CATSRESSYEQYF. The nucleotide sequence reads as follows: TGTGCCACCAGCAGAGAGTCCTCCTACGAGCAGTACTTC.